The 7 T cell receptor beta chains given below trace back to one sample, sequenced in a study of blood T cell repertoires in COVID-19. Profiling relied on immunoSEQ multiplex PCR, and the TCRdb table lists in-frame clones only, not all of them. The sample lists over 50,000 clones; approximately 84% were seen once. The sequenced material came from peripheral blood. The receptors originated from a human donor in a cohort sampled during active COVID-19.

V is TRBV18 and J is TRBJ2-3, with 10 bases aligning to TRBD2. V lost 3 bases and J lost 4; bases outside the gene matches: 1. This CDR3 comprises 14 residues. CDR1 is KGHSH and CDR2 is LQKENI in the germline V gene. CDR3 loop: CASSPTSGSDTQYF. In DNA form, the CDR3 reads TGTGCCAGCTCACCGACTAGCGGGTCAGATACGCAGTATTTT.

This rearrangement joins TRBV2 to TRBJ1-2; 8 bases align to TRBD1. This CDR3 is 17 amino acids long. V was clipped by 0 bases and J by 1 base; unmatched bases: 7. Germline CDR1 SNHLY, CDR2 FYNNEI. CDR3 sequence (DNA): TGTGCCAGCAGTGAAGCGCTCCCAGGGGGCGTTAACTATGGCTACACCTTC. Translating it yields CASSEALPGGVNYGYTF.

A word on this clone: This may stem from a read error, because a much larger clone lies one nucleotide away. The rearrangement uses TRBV19 and TRBJ2-1; 8 positions match TRBD2. Germline V gene data show CDR1 as LNHDA and CDR2 as SQIVND (reference sequence). The CDR3 runs 18 residues. This chain's CDR3 is CTSSIAAGDISSYNEQFF. The DNA of the CDR3 is TGTACCAGTAGTATAGCAGCGGGGGACATTAGCTCCTACAATGAGCAGTTCTTC.

V gene TRBV3-1 (or the pseudogene TRBV3-2) combines with J gene TRBJ2-1; D perhaps matches TRBD1 (6 bases). CDR3 size: 13 residues. Trimming cost V 0 bases and J 12 bases, with 12 bases left between them. Germline CDR1 is LGHDT and CDR2 is YNNKEL (reference sequence). Here the CDR3 reads CASSQDRGVGQFF. The CDR3 DNA sequence: TGTGCCAGCAGCCAAGACAGGGGCGTAGGGCAGTTCTTC.

V gene TRBV6-6 combines with J gene TRBJ2-6; TRBD1 aligns across 8 bases. This CDR3 contains 16 residues. Germline-derived CDR1 and CDR2 are MNHNY and SVGAGI (reference sequence). Losses at the gene ends were 5 bases for V and 2 bases for J; bases not matched to a gene: 5. CDR3 region: CASSPTGEAGANVLTF. As DNA, the CDR3 is TGTGCCAGCAGTCCGACAGGGGAAGCTGGGGCCAACGTCCTGACTTTC.

The rearrangement joins TRBV21-1 to TRBJ1-3. TRBV21-1 is classified as a pseudogene. This CDR3 comprises 16 residues. Here the CDR3 reads CASDRLGGASGNTIYF. In DNA form, the CDR3 reads TGTGCCAGCGACCGCCTTGGAGGGGCTTCTGGAAACACCATATATTTT.

This clone occurred many times. The V and J genes are TRBV12-3 or TRBV12-4 and TRBJ1-3; 10 positions agree with TRBD1. This CDR3 contains 13 residues. Trimming cost V 8 bases and J 2 bases; bases outside gene matches: 0. CDR3 sequence: CASGTGAGNTIYF. The CDR3 DNA is TGTGCCAGCGGGACAGGGGCTGGAAACACCATATATTTT.